This T cell receptor beta chain comes out of a study of CD8 T cells in Susac syndrome (dated by TCRdb to between 2018 and 2021). For context, the study as a whole: Whether CD8+ T cell activation and differentiation in Susac syndrome was antigen driven was tested using repertoire sequencing. What the authors observed across the whole study: The study acknowledged that relatively few individuals were included in the TCR sequencing and HLA analysis.

Peripheral blood CD8+ and CD4+ T cells from healthy donors, Susac syndrome patients and multiple sclerosis patients were profiled by high-throughput TCR beta sequencing. The multiple sclerosis controls were treatment-naive patients whose relapsing-remitting disease, either stable or active, fulfilled the revised McDonald criteria. Bulk CD8+ and CD4+ T cells were purified magnetically by negative isolation, whereas CD8+ TEMRA cells were enriched by FACS. Blood was drawn into EDTA tubes, processed within 24 hours, and PBMCs were isolated by density gradient centrifugation. PBMCs intended for TCR sequencing were frozen in liquid nitrogen and were later thawed in a 37 degrees C water bath. Purity of sorted or isolated CD4+, CD8+ and CD8+ TEMRA cells was at least 90%. RNA was extracted using the RNeasy kit, and about 0.5 to 1 microgram was reverse transcribed with random hexamers. The immunoSEQ multiplex PCR assay, which covers 54 Vbeta and 13 Jbeta segments, was used to amplify TCR beta CDR3 regions. PCR amplification bias was corrected using a synthetic template baseline for primer optimization and computational correction. In the original analysis: Only productive sequences were kept, with reads annotated to V, D and J genes according to IMGT and analyzed in immunoSEQ Analyzer. Clonality was computed as one minus Shannon entropy normalized by log2 of the number of productive unique sequences. For each patient and control, public and private clones were evaluated among the 100 most prevalent clones. A clone was defined as Susac-specific if it was absent from the healthy and MS cohorts, from 950 to 1,300 published viral clones and from other ImmuneACCESS disease sequences. The public reads were reanalyzed by TCRdb: fastp trimming at Q25, MiXCR alignment, in-frame beta chains only. Each entry merges the rows of one CDR3 protein and shows their most common DNA and genes. These V and J calls derive from TCRdb rather than the authors' analysis. The table for this sample lists 100,000 to 150,000 distinct CDR3 sequences; 90% to 95% of them were counted only once. The ten biggest clones cover about 0.09% of the sample.

In regard to this clonotype: Which antigen it targets is not known. It has no much larger one-base neighbor in the sample; base qualities were not kept.

This sequence was found in a human donor with multiple sclerosis. The sample taken for sequencing was CD4+ T cells from PBMCs.

The DNA is TGTGCCAGCAGCAACAGGGGTGGCTACACCTTC. Its product reads: CASSNRGGYTF. The chain employs TRBV12-3 or TRBV12-4 and TRBJ1-2; 7 central nucleotides agree with TRBD1. V ends up 6 bases short and J 7 bases short, with an unmatched junction base count of 2. The CDR3 goes from the cysteine to the phenylalanine over 11 residues. Just CDR3 DNA is preserved here, 33 bases in frame from base 1.